This record concerns one T cell receptor beta chain sequence. The antigen is not known. These data are taken from a study of cytomegalovirus exposure and HLA in healthy donors. Germline V gene data show CDR1 as MDHEN and CDR2 as SYDVKM. The CDR3 is 14 residues long. V gave up 2 bases and J gave up 7 bases, with 12 bases separating them. Study-level results: Cytomegalovirus status was reportedly diagnosed by the classifier with high specificity and sensitivity.

PCR involved 60 Vbeta and 13 Jbeta primers. Repertoires were generated with immunoSEQ multiplex PCR, while TCRdb's copy carries only in-frame clones and drops some. The sample includes about 150,000 clones, approximately 78% of them seen just once. This chain uses TRBV28 with TRBJ2-1; D may be TRBD2 (5 bases). This receptor was taken from a middle-aged woman in good health and CMV-seropositive. Sequenced input: PBMCs. CDR3 amino acids: CASSLGRALNEQFF. The CDR3 nucleotides read TGTGCCAGCAGTTTAGGGCGGGCCCTTAATGAGCAGTTCTTC.